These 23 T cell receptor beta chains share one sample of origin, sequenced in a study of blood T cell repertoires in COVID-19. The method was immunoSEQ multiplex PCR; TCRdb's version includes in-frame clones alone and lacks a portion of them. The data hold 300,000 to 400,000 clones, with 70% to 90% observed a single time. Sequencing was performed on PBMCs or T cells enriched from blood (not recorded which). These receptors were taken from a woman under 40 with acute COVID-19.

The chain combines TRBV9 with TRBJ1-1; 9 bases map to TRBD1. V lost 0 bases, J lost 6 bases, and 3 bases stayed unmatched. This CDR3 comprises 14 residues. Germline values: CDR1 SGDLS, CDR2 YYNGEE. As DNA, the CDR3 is TGTGCCAGCAGCGTAGTGGACAGGGGTGCTGAAGCTTTCTTT. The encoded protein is CASSVVDRGAEAFF.

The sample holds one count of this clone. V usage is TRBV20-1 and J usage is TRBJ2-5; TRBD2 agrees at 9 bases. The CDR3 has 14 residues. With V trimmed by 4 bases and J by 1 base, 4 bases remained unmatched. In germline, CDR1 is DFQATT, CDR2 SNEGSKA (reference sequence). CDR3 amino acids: CSATERGVQETQYF. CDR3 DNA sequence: TGCAGTGCTACTGAGCGGGGGGTCCAAGAGACCCAGTACTTC.

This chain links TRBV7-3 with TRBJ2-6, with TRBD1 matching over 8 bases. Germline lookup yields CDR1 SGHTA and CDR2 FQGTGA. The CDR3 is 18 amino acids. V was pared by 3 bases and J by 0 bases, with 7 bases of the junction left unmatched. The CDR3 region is CASSLRQGRSSGANVLTF. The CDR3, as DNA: TGTGCCAGCAGCTTGAGACAGGGGCGGAGCTCTGGGGCCAACGTCCTGACTTTC. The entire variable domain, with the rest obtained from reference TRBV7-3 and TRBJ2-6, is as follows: GAGVSQTPSNKVTEKGKYVELRCDPISGHTALYWYRQSLGQGPEFLIYFQGTGAADDSGLPNDRFFAVRPEGSVSTLKIQRTERGDSAVYLCASSLRQGRSSGANVLTFGAGSRLTVL.

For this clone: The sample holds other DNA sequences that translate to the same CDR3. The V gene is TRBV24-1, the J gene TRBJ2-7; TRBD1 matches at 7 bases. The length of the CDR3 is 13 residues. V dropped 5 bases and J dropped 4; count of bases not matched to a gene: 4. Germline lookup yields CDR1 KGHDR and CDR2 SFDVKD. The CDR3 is CATSAGQSYEQYF. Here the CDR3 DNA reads TGTGCCACCAGTGCGGGACAGTCTTACGAGCAGTACTTC.

CDR3 nucleotides: TGTGCCAGCAGCTTTTCCTTTGGGGGGACAGGGGTTGGTTCACCCCTCCACTTT. Translating gives CASSFSFGGTGVGSPLHF. The chain employs TRBV7-8 and TRBJ1-6; 10 nucleotides match TRBD1. V trimming: 3 bases; J trimming: 9 bases; junction bases outside the gene matches: 14. The CDR3 sequence is 18 residues long. CDR1 is SGHVS and CDR2 is FQNEAQ in the germline V gene.

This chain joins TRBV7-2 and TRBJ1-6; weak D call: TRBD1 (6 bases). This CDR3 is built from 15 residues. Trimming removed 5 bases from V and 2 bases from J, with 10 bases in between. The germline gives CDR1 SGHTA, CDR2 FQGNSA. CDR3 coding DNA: TGTGCCAGCAGCGAGGACAGAGCCTATAATTCACCCCTCCACTTT. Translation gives CASSEDRAYNSPLHF. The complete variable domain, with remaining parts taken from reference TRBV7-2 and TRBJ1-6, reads GAGVSQSPSNKVTEKGKDVELRCDPISGHTALYWYRQSLGQGLEFLIYFQGNSAPDKSGLPSDRFSAERTGGSVSTLTIQRTQQEDSAVYLCASSEDRAYNSPLHFGNGTRLTVT.

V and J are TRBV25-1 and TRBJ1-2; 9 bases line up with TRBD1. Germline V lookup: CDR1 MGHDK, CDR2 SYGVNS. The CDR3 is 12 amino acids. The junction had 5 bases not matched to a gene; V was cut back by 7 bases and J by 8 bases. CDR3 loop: CASNLGQGGYTF. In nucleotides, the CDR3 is TGTGCCAGCAATCTGGGACAGGGAGGCTACACCTTC.

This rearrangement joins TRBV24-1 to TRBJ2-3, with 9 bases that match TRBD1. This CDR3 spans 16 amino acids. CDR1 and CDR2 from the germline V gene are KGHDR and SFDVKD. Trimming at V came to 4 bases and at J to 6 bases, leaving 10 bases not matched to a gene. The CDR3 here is CATSEGQGMFFDTQYF. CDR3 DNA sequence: TGTGCCACCAGTGAGGGACAGGGAATGTTTTTTGATACGCAGTATTTT.

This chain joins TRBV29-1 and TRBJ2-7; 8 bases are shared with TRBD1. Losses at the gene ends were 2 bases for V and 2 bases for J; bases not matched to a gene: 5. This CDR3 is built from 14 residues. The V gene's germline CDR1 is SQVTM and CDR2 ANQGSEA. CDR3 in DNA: TGCAGCGTTGAATCCAGGGGGCTTACCTACGAGCAGTACTTC. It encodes CSVESRGLTYEQYF.

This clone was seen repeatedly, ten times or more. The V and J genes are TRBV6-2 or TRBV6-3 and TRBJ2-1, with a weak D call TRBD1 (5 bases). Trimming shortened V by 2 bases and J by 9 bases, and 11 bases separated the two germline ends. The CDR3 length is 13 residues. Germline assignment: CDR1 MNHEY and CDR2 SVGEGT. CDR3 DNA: TGTGCCAGCAGTTACGGTGGGGCTGGTGAGCAGTTCTTC. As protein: CASSYGGAGEQFF.

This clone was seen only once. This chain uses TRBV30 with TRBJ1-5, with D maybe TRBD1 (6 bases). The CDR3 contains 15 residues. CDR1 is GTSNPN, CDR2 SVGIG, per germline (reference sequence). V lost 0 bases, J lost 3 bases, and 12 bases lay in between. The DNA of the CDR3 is TGTGCCTGGAGTGTAGCGGGACAAAACAATCAGCCCCAGCATTTT. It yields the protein CAWSVAGQNNQPQHF.

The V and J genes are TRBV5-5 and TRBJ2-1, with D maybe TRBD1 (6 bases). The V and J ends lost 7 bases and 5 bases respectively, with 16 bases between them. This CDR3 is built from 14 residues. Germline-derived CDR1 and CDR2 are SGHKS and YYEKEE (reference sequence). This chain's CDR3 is CASSTGGSNNEQFF. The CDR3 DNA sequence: TGTGCCAGCTCGACAGGCGGATCTAACAATGAGCAGTTCTTC.

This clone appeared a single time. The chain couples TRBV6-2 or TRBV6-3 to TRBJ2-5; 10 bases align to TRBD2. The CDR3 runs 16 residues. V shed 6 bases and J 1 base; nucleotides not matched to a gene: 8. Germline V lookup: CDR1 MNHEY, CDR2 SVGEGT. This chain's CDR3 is CASSPLAGAIQETQYF. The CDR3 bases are TGTGCCAGCAGCCCTCTAGCGGGGGCGATCCAAGAGACCCAGTACTTC.

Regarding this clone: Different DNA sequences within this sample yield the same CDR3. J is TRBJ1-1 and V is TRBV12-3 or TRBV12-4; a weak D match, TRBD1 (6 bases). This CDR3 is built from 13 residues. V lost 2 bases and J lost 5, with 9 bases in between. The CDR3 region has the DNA TGTGCCAGCAGTTTATACAGGGATACTGAAGCTTTCTTT. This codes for CASSLYRDTEAFF.

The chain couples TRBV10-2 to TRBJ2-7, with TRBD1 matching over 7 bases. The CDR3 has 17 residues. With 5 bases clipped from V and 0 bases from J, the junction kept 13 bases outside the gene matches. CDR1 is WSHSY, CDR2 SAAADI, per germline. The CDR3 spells CASSLRPDRSSSYEQYF. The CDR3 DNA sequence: TGCGCCAGCAGTCTCCGGCCGGACAGGTCATCCTCCTACGAGCAGTACTTC.

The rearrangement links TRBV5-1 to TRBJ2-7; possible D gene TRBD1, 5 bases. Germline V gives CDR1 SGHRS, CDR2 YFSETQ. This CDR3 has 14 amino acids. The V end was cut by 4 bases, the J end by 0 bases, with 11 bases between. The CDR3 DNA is TGCGCCAGCAGCCCCCAGGGAAGCTCCTACGAGCAGTACTTC. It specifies CASSPQGSSYEQYF.

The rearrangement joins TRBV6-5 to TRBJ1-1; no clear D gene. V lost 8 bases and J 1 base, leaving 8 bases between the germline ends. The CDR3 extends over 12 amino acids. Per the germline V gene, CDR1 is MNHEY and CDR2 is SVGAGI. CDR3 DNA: TGTGCCAGCGGTAGATCGAACACTGAAGCTTTCTTT. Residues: CASGRSNTEAFF.

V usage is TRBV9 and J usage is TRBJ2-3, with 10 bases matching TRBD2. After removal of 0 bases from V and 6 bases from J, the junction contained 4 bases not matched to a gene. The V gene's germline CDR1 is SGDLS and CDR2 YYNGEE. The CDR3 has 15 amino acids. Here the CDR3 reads CASSVGLAGRDTQYF. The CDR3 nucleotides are TGTGCCAGCAGCGTAGGACTAGCGGGTAGGGATACGCAGTATTTT.

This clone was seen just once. CDR3 region: CATSDIGTESTDTQYF. CDR3 bases: TGTGCCACCAGTGATATTGGGACAGAAAGCACAGATACGCAGTATTTT. V gene TRBV24-1 combines with J gene TRBJ2-3; 7 bases map to TRBD1. The CDR3 extends over 16 amino acids. J gave up 0 bases and V 3 bases, and 5 bases lay outside the gene matches. Germline V gene data show CDR1 as KGHDR and CDR2 as SFDVKD.

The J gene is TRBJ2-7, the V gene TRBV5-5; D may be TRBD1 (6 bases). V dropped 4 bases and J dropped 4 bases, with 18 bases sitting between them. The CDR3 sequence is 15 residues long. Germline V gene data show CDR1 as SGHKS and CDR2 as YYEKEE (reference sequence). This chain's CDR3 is CASSPAPGAQYEQYF. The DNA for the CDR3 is TGTGCCAGCAGCCCCGCGCCAGGGGCCCAATACGAGCAGTACTTC.

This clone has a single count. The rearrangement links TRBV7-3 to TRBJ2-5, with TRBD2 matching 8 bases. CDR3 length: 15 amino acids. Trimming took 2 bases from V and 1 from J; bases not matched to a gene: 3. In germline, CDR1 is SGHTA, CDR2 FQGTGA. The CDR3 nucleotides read TGTGCCAGCAGCTTAGACGGGGGGGCCCAAGAGACCCAGTACTTC. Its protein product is CASSLDGGAQETQYF.

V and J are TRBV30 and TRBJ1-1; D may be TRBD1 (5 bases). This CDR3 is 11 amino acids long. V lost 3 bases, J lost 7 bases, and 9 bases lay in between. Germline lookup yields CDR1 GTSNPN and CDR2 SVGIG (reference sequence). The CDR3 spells CAWRGADEAFF. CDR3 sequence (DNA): TGTGCCTGGAGAGGGGCGGATGAAGCTTTCTTT.

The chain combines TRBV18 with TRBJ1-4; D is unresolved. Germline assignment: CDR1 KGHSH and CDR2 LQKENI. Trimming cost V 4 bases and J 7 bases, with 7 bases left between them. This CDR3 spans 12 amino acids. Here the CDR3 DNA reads TGTGCCAGCTCACTAGAGAGTGAAAAACTGTTTTTT. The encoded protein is CASSLESEKLFF.